This section outlines one T cell receptor beta chain sequence together with its context. This CDR3 region has 12 residues. Germline V gives CDR1 LGHNT, CDR2 FRNRAP. The V segment lost 1 base and the J segment 11 bases; nucleotides outside the gene matches: 3. This record comes from a study of T cell changes during pregnancy in multiple sclerosis. Only in-frame clones appear in the TCRdb table, and some are missing; sequencing was by immunoSEQ multiplex PCR. This table has more than 90,000 clones, 92% appearing once. The sequencing used peripheral blood, collected in the first trimester of pregnancy. This clonotype was sampled from a female donor with multiple sclerosis, enrolled in a pregnancy study. This chain links TRBV12-5 with TRBJ2-3, with TRBD1 identical over 7 bases. CDR3 nucleotide sequence: TGTGCTAGTGGTTTGGCCGGGACAGAGCAGTATTTT. Encoded protein: CASGLAGTEQYF.